This T cell receptor beta chain was captured in a study of control samples from healthy donors and cancer patients. The V end lost 0 bases, the J end lost 7 bases, and 21 bases lay between the germline ends. This CDR3 comprises 17 residues. Germline V CDR1 and CDR2: MNHEY, SVGEGT. TCRdb keeps only in-frame clones here, not all; method: immunoSEQ multiplex PCR. The table has fewer than 120,000 clones, 70% to 90% seen once; the top ten hold roughly 3.7%. The sequence came from a woman aged 55-70 years with lung cancer. Specimen: PBMCs. J is TRBJ2-5 and V is TRBV6-2 or TRBV6-3; D remains ambiguous. The CDR3 DNA is TGTGCCAGCAGTTACTCGAAGGAAGGCAGGACGAAAGGGACCCAGTACTTC. Protein: CASSYSKEGRTKGTQYF.